The rows below give T cell receptor beta chains drawn from one sample of a study of T cell responses to AZD1222 COVID-19 vaccine. The protocol was immunoSEQ multiplex PCR, while the TCRdb copy is restricted to in-frame clones and leaves out a portion. The sample has over 75,000 clones, approximately 91% seen once. The input for sequencing was peripheral blood, taken on day 0 of AZD1222 vaccination. These receptors originate from an adult in good health. Both conserved end residues are part of each CDR3. A D gene is named only where the DNA matches it firmly. Expanded clones are given a class, and other clones once, few, many or no size at all.

V: TRBV7-9
J: TRBJ1-5
size: .
D: TRBD1
DNA: TGTGCCAGCAGCCCTGACAGGGACAATCAGCCCCAGCATTTT
CDR3: CASSPDRDNQPQHF

V: TRBV6-5
J: TRBJ1-2
size: .
D: .
DNA: TGTGCCAGTTTGCCGGACGGGCGCTATGGCTACACCTTC
CDR3: CASLPDGRYGYTF

V: TRBV18
J: TRBJ1-4
size: .
D: TRBD1
DNA: TGTGCCAGCTCCCCTGTAGGGACAGTTGGGGAAAAACTGTTTTTT
CDR3: CASSPVGTVGEKLFF

V: TRBV4-2
J: TRBJ1-4
size: .
D: TRBD1
DNA: TGTGCCAGCAGCCCAGGACAGGGGGCGGATGAAAAACTGTTTTTT
CDR3: CASSPGQGADEKLFF

V: TRBV25-1
J: TRBJ2-7
size: once
D: TRBD1
DNA: TGTGCCAGCACCCCAGGGGGCATCTACGAGCAGTACTTC
CDR3: CASTPGGIYEQYF

V: TRBV5-1
J: TRBJ2-7
size: few
D: TRBD2
DNA: TGCGCCAGCAGCAAAATCCTAGCGGGGCAATACGAGCAGTACTTC
CDR3: CASSKILAGQYEQYF

V: TRBV6-4
J: TRBJ2-1
size: .
D: TRBD2
DNA: TGTGCCAGCAGTGACACCAGCGGGAGTGGGTACAATGAGCAGTTCTTC
CDR3: CASSDTSGSGYNEQFF

V: TRBV29-1
J: TRBJ1-2
size: once
D: .
DNA: TGCAGCGTTGAGGCTATGGGGAGTGGCTACACCTTC
CDR3: CSVEAMGSGYTF

V: TRBV23-1
J: TRBJ2-1
size: .
D: .
DNA: TGCGCCAGCAGTCTGTATGAGCAGTTCTTC
CDR3: CASSLYEQFF

V: TRBV27
J: TRBJ2-7
size: .
D: TRBD1
DNA: TGTGCCAGCAGTCCCAAGGGGCAGACAGGGGGTGAATACGAGCAGTACTTC
CDR3: CASSPKGQTGGEYEQYF

V: TRBV2
J: TRBJ1-1
size: once
D: TRBD1
DNA: TGTGCCAGCGGACAGGGCACTGAAGCTTTCTTT
CDR3: CASGQGTEAFF

V: TRBV12-3/TRBV12-4
J: TRBJ1-3
size: .
D: .
DNA: TGTGCCAGCGGGACCCCTGGAAACACCATATATTTT
CDR3: CASGTPGNTIYF

V: TRBV7-8
J: TRBJ2-2
size: .
D: TRBD1
DNA: TGTGCCAGCAGCTCGGACAGGGTCTCCGGGGAGCTGTTTTTT
CDR3: CASSSDRVSGELFF

V: TRBV12-3/TRBV12-4
J: TRBJ2-7
size: .
D: TRBD1
DNA: TGTGCCAGCAGTTCTGGGACAGGTATTTTTCAGTACTTC
CDR3: CASSSGTGIFQYF

V: TRBV7-6
J: TRBJ1-2
size: .
D: TRBD1
DNA: TGTGCCAGCAGCTCGGGACAGGGGTACATTAATGGCTACACCTTC
CDR3: CASSSGQGYINGYTF

V: TRBV4-1
J: TRBJ2-7
size: .
D: .
DNA: TGCGCCAGCAGCCAAGGTCAACGGTCTGGGTACTACGAGCAGTACTTC
CDR3: CASSQGQRSGYYEQYF

V: TRBV7-9
J: TRBJ1-1
size: .
D: TRBD1
DNA: TGTGCCAGCCAGAACAGGGGGCCGAACACTGAAGCTTTCTTT
CDR3: CASQNRGPNTEAFF

V: TRBV6-5
J: TRBJ1-2
size: .
D: .
DNA: TGTGCCAGCAGTTACTCGCCCCTTATCTCATGGGGCTACACCTTC
CDR3: CASSYSPLISWGYTF

V: TRBV2
J: TRBJ2-7
size: .
D: TRBD2
DNA: TGTGCCAGCAGGCGCGGACTAGCGGGGAGAATCAAGCAGTACTTC
CDR3: CASRRGLAGRIKQYF

V: TRBV4-2
J: TRBJ1-1
size: .
D: .
DNA: TGTGCCAGCAGCCGAAGTACTAAAGACAGAGAAGCTTTCTTT
CDR3: CASSRSTKDREAFF

V: TRBV19
J: TRBJ2-7
size: .
D: .
DNA: TGTGCCAGTAGTATTGGGCCAGGGTCCCCCTACGAGCAGTACTTC
CDR3: CASSIGPGSPYEQYF

V: TRBV12-3/TRBV12-4
J: TRBJ1-1
size: .
D: .
DNA: TGTGCCAGCAGTAGATTAACTACTGAAGCTTTCTTT
CDR3: CASSRLTTEAFF

V: TRBV29-1
J: TRBJ1-2
size: .
D: .
DNA: TGCAGCGTTGAGCCAATGTGGGGTAACTATGGCTACACCTTC
CDR3: CSVEPMWGNYGYTF

V: TRBV19
J: TRBJ1-1
size: few
D: .
DNA: TGTGCCAGTAGTATTGTTGGAGTGGGGGAGGTGTTGATCACTGAAGCTTTCTTT
CDR3: CASSIVGVGEVLITEAFF